This TCR beta chain is from a study of CD8+CD57+ T cells in acquired aplastic anemia. On the study more broadly: The mean DNA yield obtained from sorted CD4+ and CD8+ cells came to approximately 3 ug. Study-level findings and limits: Patients did not significantly differ from controls in CD8+ Simpson's diversity.

Turning to this clonotype: Its antigen is unidentified.

An expansion of CD8+CD57+ cells by flow cytometry had been shown in patients chosen for sequencing. A severe acquired aplastic anemia diagnosis applied to all patients. No patient had been given any therapy when blood was sampled. CDR3 length equals 17 residues. Germline values: CDR1 ENHRY, CDR2 SYGVKD. V was shortened by 3 bases and J by 1 base, with 16 bases between the two germline ends. Genomic DNA constituted the template upon which TCR beta VDJ and CDR3 profiling was performed. TCRdb processed the reads anew with MiXCR; each CDR3 protein has one entry. This sample has roughly 180,000 distinct CDR3 sequences, with roughly three fifths found just once.

The sample taken for sequencing was sorted CD4+, CD8+, or CD8+CD57+ T cells (not recorded which) from PBMCs. This receptor was obtained from a human donor with aplastic anemia. This chain connects TRBV10-3 to TRBJ1-5, with TRBD1 as a possible D gene (5 bases). CDR3 sequence reads: CAISDHAARASNQPQHF. The CDR3 DNA reads as TGTGCCATCAGTGACCACGCCGCCAGGGCCAGCAATCAGCCCCAGCATTTT.